This T cell receptor (beta chain) is drawn from a study of control samples from healthy donors and cancer patients. Profiling relied on immunoSEQ multiplex PCR, and the TCRdb table lists in-frame clones only, not all of them. The sample includes about 140,000 clones, around 85% seen only once; the top ten take roughly 9%. V was clipped by 1 base and J by 0 bases, with 8 bases between them. Germline values: CDR1 SGHRS, CDR2 YFSETQ. CDR3 length: 15 residues. This clonotype originated in a woman aged 25-40 years in good health. Sequencing was carried out using blood. V is TRBV5-1 and J is TRBJ1-5; tentatively, D is TRBD1 (5 bases). CDR3 nucleotide sequence: TGCGCCAGCAGCTTGACAGGCGCTAGCAATCAGCCCCAGCATTTT. This translates into CASSLTGASNQPQHF.